Below are 10 T cell receptor beta chains sequenced from a single sample in a study of Ad26.COV2.S vaccination and SARS-CoV-2 variants. Stated treatment: over 15 received Ad26.COV2.S at low or high dose, single or two shots; about 5 received placebo; per-sample allocation not given. Following the first vaccine or placebo injection, samples were taken on day 63. Clones were sequenced by immunoSEQ multiplex PCR, and TCRdb holds only the in-frame ones, with some missing. This table holds some 340,000 clones, around four fifths found once. This material consisted of peripheral blood, taken in a trial of Ad26.COV2.S vaccine versus placebo. These receptors were collected from a person between 18 and 59 years old who received the Ad26.COV2.S COVID-19 vaccine or a placebo.

The genes are TRBV28 and TRBJ1-6, with a possible D match to TRBD1 (5 bases). The CDR3 is 14 amino acids. Trimming pared 6 bases from V and 10 bases from J, leaving 16 bases between. CDR1 and CDR2 from the germline V gene are MDHEN and SYDVKM. The CDR3 sequence is CASRGVGLTSPLHF. Here the CDR3 DNA reads TGTGCCAGCAGGGGGGTGGGGCTCACGTCACCCCTCCACTTT.

V gene TRBV7-3 combines with J gene TRBJ2-7, with D perhaps assigned TRBD1 or TRBD2 (6 bases each). This CDR3 comprises 15 residues. Trimming pared 5 bases from V and 2 bases from J, leaving 16 bases between. Germline V gene data show CDR1 as SGHTA and CDR2 as FQGTGA. CDR3 in DNA: TGTGCCAGCAGCCGCGAGGGGGGTCAGACCTACGAGCAGTACTTC. Translation: CASSREGGQTYEQYF.

The chain links TRBV7-8 to TRBJ2-7, with D possibly matching TRBD1 (7 bases). This CDR3 has 16 residues. Germline V gene lookup returns CDR1 SGHVS and CDR2 FQNEAQ. The germline V and J ends were trimmed by 5 bases and 1 base, with 18 bases remaining between them. The CDR3 reads CASSQKEQGGSYEQYF. The CDR3 region has the DNA TGTGCCAGCAGCCAGAAGGAGCAGGGGGGATCCTACGAGCAGTACTTC.

The chain uses TRBV15 and TRBJ1-2; 9 bases fit TRBD1. Germline V gives CDR1 LNHNV, CDR2 YYDKDF (reference sequence). Trimming took 0 bases from V and 4 from J; bases not matched to a gene: 9. The CDR3 sequence is 17 residues long. CDR3 nucleotide sequence: TGTGCCACCAGCAGAGATCTAGGGACAGGGACTCGCTATGGCTACACCTTC. Translation: CATSRDLGTGTRYGYTF.

The chain has TRBV3-1 (or the pseudogene TRBV3-2) and TRBJ2-3, with 10 bases that match TRBD1. CDR3 length: 15 amino acids. Germline lookup yields CDR1 LGHDT and CDR2 YNNKEL (reference sequence). The trim removed 5 bases at V and 2 bases at J, leaving 4 bases unmatched. This CDR3 reads CASSVDRGTTDTQYF. CDR3 DNA: TGTGCCAGCAGCGTGGACAGGGGGACCACAGATACGCAGTATTTT.

This clone has only one observation. J is TRBJ1-1 and V is TRBV7-9; D not resolved. V lost 0 bases and J lost 0, with 17 bases in between. The CDR3 spans 18 residues. Looked up from germline, CDR1 is SEHNR and CDR2 is FQNEAQ (reference sequence). CDR3 in DNA: TGTGCCAGCAGCTTAGCGCGGAAGGAATTTTTGATGAACACTGAAGCTTTCTTT. Translated, it gives CASSLARKEFLMNTEAFF. Full variable domain (remainder filled in from reference TRBV7-9 and TRBJ1-1): DTGVSQNPRHKITKRGQNVTFRCDPISEHNRLYWYRQTLGQGPEFLTYFQNEAQLEKSRLLSDRFSAERPKGSFSTLEIQRTEQGDSAMYLCASSLARKEFLMNTEAFFGQGTRLTVV.

The gene calls are TRBV11-2 and TRBJ2-6; D possibly matches TRBD1 or TRBD2 (6 bases each). The CDR3 loop spans 18 amino acids. V lost 5 bases and J 0 bases, leaving 17 bases between the germline ends. The germline V gene encodes CDR1 SGHAT and CDR2 FQNNGV. The CDR3 protein is CASSTPTGGASGANVLTF. Written as DNA, the CDR3 is TGTGCCAGCAGCACCCCGACCGGGGGCGCCTCTGGGGCCAACGTCCTGACTTTC.

This rearrangement joins TRBV10-3 to TRBJ1-1; 8 positions match TRBD1. Germline lookup yields CDR1 ENHRY and CDR2 SYGVKD. Losses at the gene ends were 5 bases for V and 5 bases for J; bases not matched to a gene: 7. The CDR3 spans 14 residues. The CDR3 reads CAISQTGAGTEAFF. The CDR3 nucleotides read TGTGCCATCAGTCAGACAGGGGCCGGTACTGAAGCTTTCTTT.

The V and J genes are TRBV5-4 and TRBJ2-5, with 10 bases identical to TRBD2. Germline lookup yields CDR1 SGHNT and CDR2 YYREEE (reference sequence). This CDR3 spans 17 amino acids. The ends lost 4 bases at V and 4 bases at J; junction bases unmatched: 13. As DNA, the CDR3 is TGTGCCAGCAGCAAAAAGGGAACCCGGACTAGCGGAGAGACCCAGTACTTC. Its protein product is CASSKKGTRTSGETQYF.

J is TRBJ1-5 and V is TRBV7-2; D unresolved. V lost 1 base and J 9 bases, leaving 10 bases between the germline ends. CDR3 length equals 13 residues. Germline CDR1 reads SGHTA; CDR2 reads FQGNSA. This CDR3 is CASSLDSFGPQHF. Written as DNA, the CDR3 is TGTGCCAGCAGCTTAGACAGTTTTGGGCCCCAGCATTTT.